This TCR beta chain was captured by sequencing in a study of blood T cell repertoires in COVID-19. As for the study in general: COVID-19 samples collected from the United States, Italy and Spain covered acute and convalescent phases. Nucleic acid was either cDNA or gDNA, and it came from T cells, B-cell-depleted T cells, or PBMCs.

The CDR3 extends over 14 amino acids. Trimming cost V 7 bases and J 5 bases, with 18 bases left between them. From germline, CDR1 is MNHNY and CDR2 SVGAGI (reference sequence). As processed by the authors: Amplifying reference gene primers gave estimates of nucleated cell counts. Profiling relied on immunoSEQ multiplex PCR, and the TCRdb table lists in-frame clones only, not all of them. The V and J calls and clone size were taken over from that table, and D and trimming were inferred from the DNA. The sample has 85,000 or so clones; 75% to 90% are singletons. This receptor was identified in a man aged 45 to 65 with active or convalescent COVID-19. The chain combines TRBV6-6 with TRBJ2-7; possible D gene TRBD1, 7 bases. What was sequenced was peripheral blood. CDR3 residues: CASTFEGASDEQYF. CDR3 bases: TGTGCCAGCACCTTCGAGGGGGCTAGCGACGAGCAGTACTTC.